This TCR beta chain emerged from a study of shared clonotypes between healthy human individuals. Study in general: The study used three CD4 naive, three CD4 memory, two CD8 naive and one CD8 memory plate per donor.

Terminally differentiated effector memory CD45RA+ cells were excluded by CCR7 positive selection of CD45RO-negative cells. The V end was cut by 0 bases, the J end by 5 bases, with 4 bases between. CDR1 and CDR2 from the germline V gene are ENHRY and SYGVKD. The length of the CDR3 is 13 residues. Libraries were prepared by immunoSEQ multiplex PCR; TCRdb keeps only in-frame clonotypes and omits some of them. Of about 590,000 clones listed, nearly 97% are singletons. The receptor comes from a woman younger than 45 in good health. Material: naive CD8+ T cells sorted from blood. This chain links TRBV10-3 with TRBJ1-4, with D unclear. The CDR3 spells CAISESINEKLFF. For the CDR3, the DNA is TGTGCCATCAGTGAGTCGATAAATGAAAAACTGTTTTTT.